The 17 T cell receptor beta chains listed next were all sequenced from one sample in a study of Graves' ophthalmopathy and Graves' hyperthyroidism. Investigators amplified TCR beta CDR3 regions from RNA transcripts. The library came from an HTBI-primed first-round RT-PCR and a second-round multiplex PCR. TCRdb ran MiXCR on the multiplex PCR reads and lists one entry per CDR3 protein. The data contain about 500,000 distinct CDR3 sequences, around 14% of them singletons. The sample comprised blood. The receptors were gathered from a woman in her 30s with Graves' ophthalmopathy.

The table lists this clonotype with a few counts. The V gene is TRBV4-1, the J gene TRBJ2-4; TRBD2 agrees at 16 bases. The J segment lost 4 bases and the V segment lost 3 bases, leaving 6 bases of the junction unmatched. The CDR3 has 18 amino acids. Germline assignment: CDR1 MGHRA and CDR2 YSYEKL. CDR3 nucleotides: TGCGCCAGCAGCCACCAGAGGGGACTAGCGGGGGGGAAAAACATTCAGTACTTC. This codes for CASSHQRGLAGGKNIQYF.

With regard to this clonotype: Possible read error: a much larger clone is one base away. The chain employs TRBV24-1 and TRBJ2-6; possibly TRBD1 or TRBD2 for D (5 bases each). This CDR3 has 15 amino acids. Germline V gives CDR1 KGHDR, CDR2 SFDVKD. The V and J ends lost 11 bases and 1 base respectively, with 14 bases between them. CDR3 in DNA: TGTGCCATCAGCGCGTGGGGGTCTGGGGCCAACGTCCTGACTTTC. Its translation: CAISAWGSGANVLTF.

This clonotype has a count of ten or more. The V and J genes are TRBV11-2 and TRBJ2-5; 9 bases are a match to TRBD1. The CDR3 covers 16 residues. J lost 2 bases, V lost 2 bases, and 6 bases had no gene match. Germline CDR1 is SGHAT and CDR2 is FQNNGV. The CDR3 spells CASSLLAGTGQETQYF. CDR3 sequence (DNA): TGTGCCAGCAGCTTATTAGCCGGGACAGGGCAAGAGACCCAGTACTTC.

This clonotype occurred many times. The chain couples TRBV7-3 to TRBJ2-6, with D tentatively TRBD2 (5 bases). Germline V CDR1 and CDR2: SGHTA, FQGTGA. Trimming removed 5 bases from V and 0 bases from J, with 8 bases in between. The CDR3 is 15 residues long. The CDR3 protein is CASSLGVSGANVLTF. Written as DNA, the CDR3 is TGTGCCAGCAGCCTCGGGGTCTCTGGGGCCAACGTCCTGACTTTC.

This clonotype has a count of ten or more. The gene calls are TRBV20-1 and TRBJ1-6, with TRBD1 matching over 8 bases. Germline CDR1 reads DFQATT; CDR2 reads SNEGSKA (reference sequence). J was trimmed by 9 bases and V by 1 base; bases with no gene match: 8. The CDR3 sequence is 15 residues long. CDR3: CSARGVGQGGSPLHF. The CDR3 region has the DNA TGCAGTGCTAGAGGGGTTGGACAGGGAGGTTCACCCCTCCACTTT.

This clonotype was counted ten times or more. CDR3 sequence reads: CASSCCKNTEAFF. The CDR3, as DNA: TGTGCCAGCAGCTGCTGCAAGAACACTGAAGCTTTCTTT. This chain uses TRBV7-3 with TRBJ1-1; D unresolved. V was trimmed by 4 bases and J by 1 base, leaving 7 bases between them. Looked up from germline, CDR1 is SGHTA and CDR2 is FQGTGA. This CDR3 comprises 13 residues.

This clonotype showed up many times. The chain is built from TRBV4-1 and TRBJ2-7; the D is unclear. The CDR3 is 12 residues long. V lost 6 bases and J lost 1, with 7 bases in between. Germline assignment: CDR1 MGHRA and CDR2 YSYEKL. The CDR3 DNA is TGCGCCAGCAGTGACCTATCCTACGAGCAGTACTTC. Its protein is CASSDLSYEQYF.

The V call is TRBV20-1, the J call TRBJ2-7; a possible D gene is TRBD1 (5 bases). Germline values: CDR1 DFQATT, CDR2 SNEGSKA (reference sequence). The CDR3 covers 14 residues. The V end was cut by 3 bases, the J end by 2 bases, with 14 bases between. CDR3: CSASYGALTYEQYF. CDR3 in DNA: TGCAGTGCTAGCTATGGGGCCTTAACCTACGAGCAGTACTTC.

This clonotype has a count of ten or more. This chain joins TRBV28 and TRBJ2-7, with D uncertain. Per germline, CDR1 MDHEN and CDR2 SYDVKM. V lost 2 bases and J lost 0, with 5 bases in between. The CDR3 is 13 residues long. The CDR3 DNA reads TGTGCCAGCAGTTTAAAGGGCTCCTACGAGCAGTACTTC. Amino acid sequence: CASSLKGSYEQYF. Variable domain in full (rest from reference TRBV28 and TRBJ2-7): DVKVTQSSRYLVKRTGEKVFLECVQDMDHENMFWYRQDPGLGLRLIYFSYDVKMKEKGDIPEGYSVSREKKERFSLILESASTNQTSMYLCASSLKGSYEQYFGPGTRLTVT.

This clonotype was seen repeatedly, ten times or more. V gene TRBV12-3 or TRBV12-4 combines with J gene TRBJ1-1, with a possible D match to TRBD1 (5 bases). V shed 3 bases and J shed 6 bases, with 14 bases lying between them. The CDR3 sequence is 14 residues long. CDR3 region: CASSFGQNVAEAFF. The CDR3 coding sequence is TGTGCCAGCAGTTTCGGACAAAATGTCGCTGAAGCTTTCTTT.

In this sample, this clonotype turned up many times. The chain joins TRBV6-1 to TRBJ2-5, with 9 bases lining up with TRBD2. The CDR3 extends over 17 amino acids. Germline V gene data show CDR1 as MNHNS and CDR2 as SASEGT. The J segment lost 3 bases and the V segment lost 5 bases, leaving 13 bases of the junction unmatched. CDR3 coding DNA: TGTGCCAGCAGTCAAATGAGGCTAGCGGGAATCGAAGAGACCCAGTACTTC. Protein product: CASSQMRLAGIEETQYF.

This clonotype was observed at least ten times. The CDR3 reads CASSSTGVELETQYF. The CDR3 nucleotides read TGTGCCAGCAGTTCGACAGGGGTTGAATTGGAGACCCAGTACTTC. The V and J genes are TRBV7-9 and TRBJ2-5; 8 bases agree with TRBD1. The V and J ends lost 6 bases and 5 bases, in that order; junction bases with no gene match: 11. In germline, CDR1 is SEHNR, CDR2 FQNEAQ (reference sequence). The CDR3 spans 15 residues.

The V and J genes are TRBV2 and TRBJ2-1; D perhaps matches TRBD1 (6 bases). V was cut by 6 bases and J by 2 bases, with 14 bases left in between. The CDR3 has 15 residues. Germline CDR1 is SNHLY and CDR2 is FYNNEI. This CDR3 is CASRDRAGPYNEQFF. CDR3 nucleotide sequence: TGTGCCAGCAGGGACAGAGCCGGGCCCTACAATGAGCAGTTCTTC.

There are many counts of this clonotype. J is TRBJ2-4 and V is TRBV28; TRBD1 is a possible D gene (6 bases). The V end lost 5 bases, the J end lost 3 bases, and 14 bases lay between the germline ends. CDR1 and CDR2 from the germline V gene are MDHEN and SYDVKM. This CDR3 spans 15 amino acids. CDR3 region: CASSPWTVGKNIQYF. The CDR3 nucleotides read TGTGCCAGCAGTCCTTGGACAGTAGGCAAAAACATTCAGTACTTC.

This clonotype has ten or more counts. The V call is TRBV3-1, the J call TRBJ2-7; no firm D call. The V end lost 1 base, the J end lost 6 bases, and 10 bases lay between the germline ends. This CDR3 comprises 13 residues. Germline CDR1 LGHDT, CDR2 YNNKEL (reference sequence). This CDR3 reads CASSQGLDREQYF. Here the CDR3 DNA reads TGTGCCAGCAGCCAAGGCCTAGATCGCGAGCAGTACTTC.

This clonotype was detected ten times or more. The V call is TRBV11-2, the J call TRBJ2-7; 7 bases agree with TRBD1. This CDR3 has 15 residues. Germline V gene lookup returns CDR1 SGHAT and CDR2 FQNNGV. The ends lost 5 bases at V and 2 bases at J; junction bases unmatched: 9. In DNA, the CDR3 is TGTGCCAGCAGCCTTGACAGGGCCCCCACCTACGAGCAGTACTTC. This encodes CASSLDRAPTYEQYF.

This clonotype was seen ten or more times. V usage is TRBV9 and J usage is TRBJ2-7; possible D gene TRBD1, 6 bases. This CDR3 has 13 residues. With 1 base removed from V and 13 bases from J, the gap between germline ends came to 18 bases. In germline, CDR1 is SGDLS, CDR2 YYNGEE. CDR3 sequence: CASSVISPTGIYF. The CDR3 bases are TGTGCCAGCAGCGTAATATCCCCAACAGGGATATACTTC.